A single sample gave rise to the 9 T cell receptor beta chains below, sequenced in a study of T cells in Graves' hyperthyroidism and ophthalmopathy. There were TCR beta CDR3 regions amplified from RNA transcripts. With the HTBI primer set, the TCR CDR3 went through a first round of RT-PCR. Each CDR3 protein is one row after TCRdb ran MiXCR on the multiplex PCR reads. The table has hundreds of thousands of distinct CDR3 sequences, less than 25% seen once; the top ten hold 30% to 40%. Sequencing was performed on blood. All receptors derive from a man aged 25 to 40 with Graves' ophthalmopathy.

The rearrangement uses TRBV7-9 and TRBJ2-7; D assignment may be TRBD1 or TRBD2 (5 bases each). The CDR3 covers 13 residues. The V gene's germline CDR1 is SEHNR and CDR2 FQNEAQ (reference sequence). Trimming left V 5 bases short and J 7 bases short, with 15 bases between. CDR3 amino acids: CASSPTGREEQYF. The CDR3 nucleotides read TGTGCCAGCAGCCCCACGGGACGGGAAGAGCAGTACTTC.

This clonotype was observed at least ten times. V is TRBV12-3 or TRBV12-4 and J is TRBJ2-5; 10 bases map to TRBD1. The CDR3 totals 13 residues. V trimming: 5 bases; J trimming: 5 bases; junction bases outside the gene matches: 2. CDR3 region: CASSVGQGETQYF. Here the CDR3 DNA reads TGTGCCAGCAGTGTGGGACAGGGGGAGACCCAGTACTTC.

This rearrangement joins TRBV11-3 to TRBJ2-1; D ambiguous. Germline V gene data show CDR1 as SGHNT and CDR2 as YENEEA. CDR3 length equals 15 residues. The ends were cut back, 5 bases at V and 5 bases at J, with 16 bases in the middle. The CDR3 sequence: CASSPDWSPHNEQFF. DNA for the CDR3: TGTGCCAGCAGCCCCGACTGGAGCCCCCACAATGAGCAGTTCTTC.

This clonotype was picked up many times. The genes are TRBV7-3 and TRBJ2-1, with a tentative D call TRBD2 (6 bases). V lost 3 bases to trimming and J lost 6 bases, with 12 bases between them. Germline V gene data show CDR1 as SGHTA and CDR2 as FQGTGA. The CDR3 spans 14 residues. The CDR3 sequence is CASSFGGIGNEQFF. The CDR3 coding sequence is TGTGCCAGCAGCTTCGGCGGGATCGGCAATGAGCAGTTCTTC.

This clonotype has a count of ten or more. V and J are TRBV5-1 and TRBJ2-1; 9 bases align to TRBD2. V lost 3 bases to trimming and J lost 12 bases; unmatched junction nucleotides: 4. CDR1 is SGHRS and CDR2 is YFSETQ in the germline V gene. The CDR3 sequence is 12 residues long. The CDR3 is CASSSLAGTQFF. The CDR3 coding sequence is TGCGCCAGCAGCTCCCTAGCGGGAACGCAGTTCTTC.

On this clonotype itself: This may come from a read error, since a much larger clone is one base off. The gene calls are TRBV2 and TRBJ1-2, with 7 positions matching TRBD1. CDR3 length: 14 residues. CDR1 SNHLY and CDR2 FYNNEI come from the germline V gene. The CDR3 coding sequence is TGTGTCAGCAGTGCACAGGGGCCGAACTATGGCTACACCTTC. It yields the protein CVSSAQGPNYGYTF. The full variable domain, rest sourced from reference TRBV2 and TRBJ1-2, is EPEVTQTPSHQVTQMGQEVILRCVPISNHLYFYWYRQILGQKVEFLVSFYNNEISEKSEIFDDQFSVERPDGSNFTLKIRSTKLEDSAMYFCVSSAQGPNYGYTFGSGTRLTVV.

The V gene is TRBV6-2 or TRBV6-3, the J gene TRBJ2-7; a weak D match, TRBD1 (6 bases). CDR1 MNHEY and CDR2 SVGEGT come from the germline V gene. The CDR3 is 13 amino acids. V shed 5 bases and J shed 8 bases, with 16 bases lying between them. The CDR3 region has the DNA TGTGCCAGCAGTCGGGGACACTCGTACAAGCAGTACTTC. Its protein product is CASSRGHSYKQYF.

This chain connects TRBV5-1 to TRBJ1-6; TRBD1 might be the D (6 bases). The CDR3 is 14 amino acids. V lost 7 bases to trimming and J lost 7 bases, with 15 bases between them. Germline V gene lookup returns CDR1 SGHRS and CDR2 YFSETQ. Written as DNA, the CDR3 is TGCGCCAGCGTGTGGTCGCAGGGGAATTCACCCCTCCACTTT. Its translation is CASVWSQGNSPLHF.

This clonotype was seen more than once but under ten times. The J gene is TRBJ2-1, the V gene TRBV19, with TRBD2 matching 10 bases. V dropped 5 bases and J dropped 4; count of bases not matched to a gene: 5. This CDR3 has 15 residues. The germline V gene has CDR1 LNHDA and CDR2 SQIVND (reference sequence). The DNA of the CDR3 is TGTGCCAGTAGTCGAAGCGGGGGGGGTTACAATGAGCAGTTCTTC. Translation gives CASSRSGGGYNEQFF.